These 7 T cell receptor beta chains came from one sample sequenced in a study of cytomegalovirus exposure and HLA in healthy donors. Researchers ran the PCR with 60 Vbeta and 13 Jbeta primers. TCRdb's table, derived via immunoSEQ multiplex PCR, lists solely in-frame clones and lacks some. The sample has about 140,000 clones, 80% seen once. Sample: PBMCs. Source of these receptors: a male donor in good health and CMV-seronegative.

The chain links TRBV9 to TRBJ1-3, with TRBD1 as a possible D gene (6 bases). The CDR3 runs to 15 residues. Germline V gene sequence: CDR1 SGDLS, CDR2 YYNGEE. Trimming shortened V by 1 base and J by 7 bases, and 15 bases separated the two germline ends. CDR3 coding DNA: TGTGCCAGCAGCGTACAGGGACAATCCGGGAACACCATATATTTT. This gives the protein CASSVQGQSGNTIYF.

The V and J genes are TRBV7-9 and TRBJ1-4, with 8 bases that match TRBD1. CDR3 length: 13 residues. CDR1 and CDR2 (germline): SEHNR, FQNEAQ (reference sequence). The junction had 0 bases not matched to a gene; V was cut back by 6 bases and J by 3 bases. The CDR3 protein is CASRGQANEKLFF. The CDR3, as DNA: TGTGCCAGCAGGGGACAGGCTAATGAAAAACTGTTTTTT. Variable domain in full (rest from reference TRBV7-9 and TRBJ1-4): DTGVSQNPRHKITKRGQNVTFRCDPISEHNRLYWYRQTLGQGPEFLTYFQNEAQLEKSRLLSDRFSAERPKGSFSTLEIQRTEQGDSAMYLCASRGQANEKLFFGSGTQLSVL.

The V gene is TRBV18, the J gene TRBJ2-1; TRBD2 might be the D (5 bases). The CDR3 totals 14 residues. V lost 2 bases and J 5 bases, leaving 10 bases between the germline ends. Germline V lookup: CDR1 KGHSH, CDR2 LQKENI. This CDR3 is CASSPESGDNEQFF. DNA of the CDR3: TGTGCCAGCTCACCAGAGTCCGGGGACAATGAGCAGTTCTTC.

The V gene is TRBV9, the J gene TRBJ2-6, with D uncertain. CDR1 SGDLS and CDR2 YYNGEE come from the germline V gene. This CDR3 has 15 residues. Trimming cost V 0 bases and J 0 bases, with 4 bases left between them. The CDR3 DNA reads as TGTGCCAGCAGCGTAGGGCCCTCTGGGGCCAACGTCCTGACTTTC. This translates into CASSVGPSGANVLTF.

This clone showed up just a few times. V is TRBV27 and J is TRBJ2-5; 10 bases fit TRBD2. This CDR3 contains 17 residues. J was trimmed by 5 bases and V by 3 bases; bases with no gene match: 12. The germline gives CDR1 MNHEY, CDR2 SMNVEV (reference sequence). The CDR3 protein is CASSFIAGGTGQETQYF. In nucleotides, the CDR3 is TGTGCCAGCAGTTTTATAGCGGGGGGTACGGGACAGGAGACCCAGTACTTC.

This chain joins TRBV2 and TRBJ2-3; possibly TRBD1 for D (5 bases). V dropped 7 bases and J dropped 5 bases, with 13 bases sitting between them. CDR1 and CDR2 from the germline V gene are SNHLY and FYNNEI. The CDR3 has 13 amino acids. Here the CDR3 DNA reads TGTGCCAGCATTAAGGATCAGGGAGATACGCAGTATTTT. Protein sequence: CASIKDQGDTQYF.

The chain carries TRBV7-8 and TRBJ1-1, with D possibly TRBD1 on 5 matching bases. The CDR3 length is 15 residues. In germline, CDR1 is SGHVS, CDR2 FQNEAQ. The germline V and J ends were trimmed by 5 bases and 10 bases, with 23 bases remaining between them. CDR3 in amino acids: CASSKMGGPQTPAFF. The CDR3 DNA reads TGTGCCAGCAGCAAGATGGGGGGACCTCAGACTCCAGCTTTCTTT.